This T cell receptor beta chain was retrieved from a study of OX40 agonist ivuxolimab in advanced cancers. Trimming took off 6 bases at V and 7 bases at J, with 19 bases between the two ends. The CDR3 has 15 amino acids. Germline V gene sequence: CDR1 SGHTA, CDR2 FQGNSA. Sequencing used immunoSEQ multiplex PCR; TCRdb keeps in-frame clones, though not all of them. The sample shows roughly 80,000 clones, roughly four fifths of them seen only once. This receptor was identified in an adult with an advanced solid tumor such as melanoma, head and neck, liver or kidney cancer. This sample comprised CD4+ or CD8+ T cells sorted from blood, obtained in a trial of the OX40 agonist ivuxolimab. The rearrangement links TRBV7-2 to TRBJ2-1; perhaps TRBD2 as D (7 bases). The CDR3 nucleotides read TGTGCCAGCAGGCAAGGGGGGGGGCAACTAAATGAGCAGTTCTTC. It translates to CASRQGGGQLNEQFF.